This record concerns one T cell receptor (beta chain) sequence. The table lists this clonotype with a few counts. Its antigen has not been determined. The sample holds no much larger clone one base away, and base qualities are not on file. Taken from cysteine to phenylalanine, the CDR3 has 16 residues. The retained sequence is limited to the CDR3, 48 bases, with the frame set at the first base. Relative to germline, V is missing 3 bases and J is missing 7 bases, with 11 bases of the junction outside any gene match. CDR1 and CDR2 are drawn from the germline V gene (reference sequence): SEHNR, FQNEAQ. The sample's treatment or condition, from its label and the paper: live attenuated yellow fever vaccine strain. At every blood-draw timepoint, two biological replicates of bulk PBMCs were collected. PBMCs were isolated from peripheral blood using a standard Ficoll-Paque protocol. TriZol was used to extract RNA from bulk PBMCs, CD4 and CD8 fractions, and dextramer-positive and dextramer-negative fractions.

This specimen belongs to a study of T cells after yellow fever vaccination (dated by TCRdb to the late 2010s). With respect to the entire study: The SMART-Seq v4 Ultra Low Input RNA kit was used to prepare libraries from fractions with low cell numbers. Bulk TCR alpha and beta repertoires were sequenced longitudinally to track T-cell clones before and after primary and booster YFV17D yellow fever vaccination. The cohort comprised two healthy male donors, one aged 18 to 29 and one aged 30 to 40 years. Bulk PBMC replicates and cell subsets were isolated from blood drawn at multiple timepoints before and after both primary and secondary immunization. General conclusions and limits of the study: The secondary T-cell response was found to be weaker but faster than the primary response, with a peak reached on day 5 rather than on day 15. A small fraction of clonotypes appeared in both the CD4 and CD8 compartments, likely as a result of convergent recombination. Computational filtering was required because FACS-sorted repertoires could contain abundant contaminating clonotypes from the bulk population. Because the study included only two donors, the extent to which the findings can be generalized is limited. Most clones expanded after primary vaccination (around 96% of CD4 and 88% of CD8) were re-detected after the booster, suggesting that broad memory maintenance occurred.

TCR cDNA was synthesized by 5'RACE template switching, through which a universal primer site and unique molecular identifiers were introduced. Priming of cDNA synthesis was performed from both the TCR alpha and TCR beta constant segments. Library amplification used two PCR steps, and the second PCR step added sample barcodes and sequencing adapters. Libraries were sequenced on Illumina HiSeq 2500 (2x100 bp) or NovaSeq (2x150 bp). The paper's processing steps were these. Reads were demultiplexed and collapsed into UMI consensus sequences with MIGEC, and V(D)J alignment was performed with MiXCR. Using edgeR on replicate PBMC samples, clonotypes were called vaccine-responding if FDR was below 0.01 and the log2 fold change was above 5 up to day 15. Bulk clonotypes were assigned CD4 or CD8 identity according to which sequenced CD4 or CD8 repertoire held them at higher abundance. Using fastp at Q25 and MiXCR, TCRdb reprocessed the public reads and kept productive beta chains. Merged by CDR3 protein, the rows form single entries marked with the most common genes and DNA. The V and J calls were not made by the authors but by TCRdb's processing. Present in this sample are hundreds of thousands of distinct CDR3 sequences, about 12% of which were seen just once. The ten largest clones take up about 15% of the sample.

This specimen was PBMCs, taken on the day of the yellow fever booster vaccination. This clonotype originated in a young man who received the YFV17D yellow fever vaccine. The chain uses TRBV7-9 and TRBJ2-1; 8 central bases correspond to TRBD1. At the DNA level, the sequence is TGTGCCAGCAGCTTGACCCGACAGGGGTTAGGTAATGAGCAGTTCTTC. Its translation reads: CASSLTRQGLGNEQFF.